A selection of T cell receptor beta chains follows, all from one sample in a study of shared clonotypes between healthy human individuals. Sequencing was performed with immunoSEQ multiplex PCR; in TCRdb, only in-frame clones are kept and a portion is missing. The table lists some 500,000 clones, about 95% of them singletons. Sequenced: naive CD4+ T cells sorted from blood. These receptor sequences come from a woman in her twenties or thirties in good health. CDR3s include the opening cysteine and the closing phenylalanine or tryptophan. The D gene is left open where the match is weak. A clone size is listed for some rows: how often the clone was seen (once, few, many), or a class if it is expanded.

V	D	size	J	CDR3	DNA
TRBV28	NA	NA	TRBJ1-1	CASSLDNTEAFF	TGTGCCAGCAGTTTGGATAACACTGAAGCTTTCTTT
TRBV19	NA	NA	TRBJ2-1	CASSIMYDEQFF	TGTGCCAGTAGTATAATGTACGATGAGCAGTTCTTC
TRBV5-4	TRBD2	NA	TRBJ2-7	CASSSPGLAGVEQYF	TGTGCCAGCAGCTCTCCGGGACTAGCGGGAGTCGAGCAGTACTTC
TRBV18	TRBD2	NA	TRBJ2-1	CASSPRRAGVGNEQFF	TGTGCCAGCTCACCAAGGCGAGCGGGAGTAGGAAATGAGCAGTTCTTC
TRBV19	TRBD1	NA	TRBJ1-5	CASSTTGDQAEPQHF	TGTGCCAGTAGTACGACAGGGGATCAAGCGGAGCCCCAGCATTTT
TRBV11-2	NA	NA	TRBJ2-3	CASSLSPSTDTQYF	TGTGCCAGCAGCCTCTCCCCCAGCACAGATACGCAGTATTTT
TRBV30	NA	NA	TRBJ2-2	CAWRTENTGELFF	TGTGCCTGGCGGACAGAGAACACCGGGGAGCTGTTTTTT
TRBV7-3	NA	NA	TRBJ1-2	CASSLTPGLAGGYTF	TGTGCCAGCAGCTTAACTCCCGGCCTCGCAGGGGGCTACACCTTC
TRBV5-1	TRBD2	NA	TRBJ2-7	CASSLGYGGGLYEQYF	TGCGCCAGCAGCTTGGGGTACGGGGGAGGGCTCTACGAGCAGTACTTC
TRBV28	TRBD1	NA	TRBJ1-2	CASRTGQDYGYTF	TGTGCCAGCAGGACCGGACAGGACTATGGCTACACCTTC
TRBV14	NA	NA	TRBJ2-7	CASSRNPYEQYF	TGTGCCAGCAGCCGGAACCCCTACGAGCAGTACTTC
TRBV28	TRBD2	NA	TRBJ2-7	CASSSGRAGEQYF	TGTGCCAGCAGTTCCGGGAGGGCCGGCGAGCAGTACTTC
TRBV11-2	NA	NA	TRBJ2-3	CASSLAAAASTDTQYF	TGTGCCAGCAGCTTAGCCGCGGCGGCTAGCACAGATACGCAGTATTTT
TRBV28	TRBD1	NA	TRBJ1-2	CASSATGAGYGYTF	TGTGCCAGCAGTGCTACAGGGGCTGGCTATGGCTACACCTTC
TRBV11-3	TRBD2	NA	TRBJ2-3	CASSSGLAETDTQYF	TGTGCCAGCAGCTCAGGACTAGCGGAAACAGATACGCAGTATTTT
TRBV7-2	NA	once	TRBJ2-2	CASRPGTYANTGELFF	TGTGCCAGCAGACCGGGAACTTATGCGAACACCGGGGAGCTGTTTTTT
TRBV6-1	TRBD1	NA	TRBJ1-4	CASSTGAANEKLFF	TGTGCCAGCAGTACAGGGGCTGCTAATGAAAAACTGTTTTTT
TRBV6-5	NA	NA	TRBJ1-4	CASSYGATNEKLFF	TGTGCCAGCAGCTACGGTGCAACTAATGAAAAACTGTTTTTT
TRBV7-9	TRBD1	NA	TRBJ2-7	CASSSRDSSYEQYF	TGTGCCAGCAGCTCAAGGGACAGTAGCTACGAGCAGTACTTC
TRBV4-1	NA	NA	TRBJ1-5	CASSQTDLGNQPQHF	TGCGCCAGCAGCCAGACCGACCTGGGCAATCAGCCCCAGCATTTT
TRBV11-2	NA	NA	TRBJ2-1	CASSRGRGGNEQFF	TGTGCCAGCAGTCGGGGGAGAGGGGGCAATGAGCAGTTCTTC
TRBV6-5	TRBD1	NA	TRBJ1-2	CASLRAGGYGYTF	TGTGCCAGCCTTCGGGCAGGGGGCTATGGCTACACCTTC